This T cell receptor (beta chain) was sequenced in a study of cytomegalovirus exposure and HLA in healthy donors (dated by TCRdb to between 2016 and 2019). Regarding the complete study: In an earlier analysis of 550 to 750 of the donors, approximately 300 Gb of sequence data and approximately 120 million unique TCR beta sequences from about 180 million T cells were reported. HLA typing included class I and class II loci at four-digit resolution. Every repertoire in the discovery cohort had been generated on one and the same sequencing platform. The number of typed donors differed by locus: about 620-640 for A, B, C, DRB1 and DQB1; some 540 for DQA1; approximately 600 for DPA1; and some 430 for DPB1. A later analysis re-analyzed previously published TCR beta repertoires from roughly 630 donors and added high-resolution HLA genotyping to study TCR occurrence patterns. Across 300 to 500 genotyped donors of the cohort, an average of about 240,000 unique TCR beta nucleotide sequences per donor were sequenced, and around 20% of those sequences were non-productive. Along with the approximately 650-subject first cohort, a separate validation cohort of more than 90 different subjects was used. Rather than drawing on any new phenotypic data, the later analysis identified candidate immune exposures from TCR beta sequences and the way those sequences occurred across donors. The aim of the study was to test whether cataloging public T cell receptors could identify signatures of past pathogen exposure. An earlier analysis of 587 of the donors used high-throughput TCR beta sequencing to judge whether each TCR beta V gene segment behaved as functional or pseudogenic. About 300 gigabases of sequencing data and approximately 84 million unique TCR sequences were included in an early release covering roughly 600 HLA-typed donors. In a later genetic analysis, genome-wide SNP genotypes for about 55% of the roughly 700 donors were used, and that subset was treated as a discovery cohort. The study used immunosequencing to profile the T cell repertoires of 600 to 850 subjects and linked those repertoires to cytomegalovirus serostatus. To predict cytomegalovirus infection status, the study combined high-throughput TCR immunosequencing, statistical association of individual TCRs with disease status, and machine learning. Donor age, sex, ethnicity and CMV serostatus were collected together with the repertoire data. Of the 398 genotyped donors, about 84% fell in the genetic ancestry cluster associated with self-reported Caucasian donors. Because of strong linkage in the cohort, four to six DR-DQ haplotypes were treated as single units for association and clustering.

Broad study findings and their caveats: The 87-base-pair reads could not distinguish some IMGT-functional V segments, including TRBV6-2 and TRBV6-3, so those segments were excluded. Most TCR sequences were observed very rarely across donors, whereas some public TCRs were present in many individuals. The study gave a list of some 150 TCR beta chains associated with cytomegalovirus. The classifier was reported to diagnose cytomegalovirus status with high specificity and sensitivity in both the original and validation cohorts. The sequencing pipeline was judged likely to have produced a cluster of highly shared sequence variants as a technical artifact. Some 15 rarely observed V segments, including chromosome 9 orphons, were excluded from the earlier analysis of several hundred of the donors because counts were too low. In vitro tests confirmed that a few of the cytomegalovirus-associated TCR beta chains recognize cytomegalovirus antigens. A later analysis reported that several top co-occurrence clusters appeared linked to parvovirus B19, influenza, CMV and Epstein-Barr virus. In a later analysis, HLA-associated TCR beta chains were found to be more clonally expanded and to have lower generation probabilities than equally common non-associated chains. The presence/absence analyses assumed that sequencing depth was roughly uniform across donors, and that assumption may not be true. The authors suggested that the approach could potentially be generalized to other disease states and immunological phenotypes. Specific HLA alleles were associated with roughly 16,000 TCR beta sequences at a false discovery rate of 0.05 in a later analysis. According to a later analysis, most CMV-associated TCR beta chains appeared to be HLA-restricted, and the HLA associations seemed to be driven largely by CMV exposure. HLA typing was unavailable for some donors at each locus, so association tests used only the typed subset. A later analysis found that TCR association rates varied across HLA loci, with DRB1 alleles showing the most associated TCRs and HLA-C alleles the fewest. When HLA alleles, especially DR and DQ, strongly co-occurred, attributing TCR associations to individual alleles was difficult. The cohort was sequenced for TCR beta chains only, and without alpha or paired-chain data the features that could be detected were limited. An earlier analysis of 587 of the donors showed that most TCR beta V segments appeared in productive rearrangements either about 90% or about 30% of the time, which broadly matched IMGT annotations. A further reported finding was that TCR beta sequences accurately predicted the HLA-A and HLA-B alleles for most subjects in the first cohort. In a later genetic analysis, fewer N-insertions in productive TCRs were reported among donors in an Asian-associated ancestry cluster than the roughly 700-donor mean. V-gene and J-gene trimming of TCR beta chains was associated with a missense DCLRE1C variant in a later genetic analysis, and the association was replicated in an independent cohort. For the cohort, immune exposure information was limited to CMV serostatus. Correlated functional status among segregating V segments might reflect linkage disequilibrium, but an unknown experimental factor could not be ruled out.

The CDR3 goes from the cysteine to the phenylalanine over 16 residues. Only the CDR3 DNA stays, 48 bases, in frame from base 1. The germline V gene supplies CDR1 SGHDT and CDR2 YYEEEE. V is trimmed back by 1 base and J by 7 bases, and the junction contains 8 bases that no gene match accounts for. This clone was counted only a few times. This clone's antigen is unknown. It has no much larger one-base neighbor in the sample; base qualities were not kept. The library was built by means of the immunoSEQ multiplex PCR assay. For the multiplex PCR, a mixture combining 60 forward primers for TCR Vbeta segments and 13 reverse primers for TCR Jbeta segments was used. Amplification of the CDR3 region of rearranged TCR beta genes was performed with a multiplex PCR assay on genomic DNA. The Illumina HiSeq System was used to sequence the amplified TCR beta libraries as 87-base-pair reads. For the original study's pipeline: A later analysis counted about 80 million unique TCR beta chains across the 500 to 850 repertoires, and some 11 million of these chains were shared by at least two donors. A nearest-neighbor algorithm error-corrected the raw reads and collapsed the reads into unique sequences, merging closely related sequences to remove PCR and sequencing errors. Alignment of CDR3 sequences to IMGT reference sequences was used to assign V, D and J gene segments. Each retained sequence needed at least a six-nucleotide match to both a V gene segment and a J gene segment. A rearrangement counted as productive if the CDR3 had no stop codons and remained in frame with V and J, and every other rearrangement counted as non-productive. CDR3 was defined by IMGT convention, running from the second conserved V-encoded cysteine to the conserved J-encoded phenylalanine. Sequences without an unambiguous match to a single V gene segment were excluded from the earlier analysis of over 500 of the donors. An earlier analysis of a few hundred of the donors classified V segments as functional when productive rearrangements were above 56.7% and as segregating when the standard deviation between donors was above 5%. A statistical classification framework was developed to diagnose cytomegalovirus status using the catalog of TCR beta chain sequences. A later analysis assigned V and J genes by comparing TCR nucleotide sequences with IMGT/GENE-DB human TR gene sequences. Using the TCRdist pipeline, a later analysis assigned CDR3 sequences along with most-parsimonious VDJ recombination scenarios. In a later analysis, every TCR beta chain was defined by the combination of its CDR3 amino acid sequence and its V-gene family, and reads without a unique V-gene family were dropped. As a way to deal with suspected cross-contamination and a sequencing artifact, a later analysis dropped nearly 600 nucleotide sequences that were highly shared and had low generation probability. A later analysis calculated a clonal expansion index for each public chain from normalized within-repertoire ranks of inferred template counts. In a later analysis, generation probabilities were computed using a VDJ recombination model fitted to out-of-frame rearrangements, and the results were checked against IGoR. A later analysis scored TCR-TCR, TCR-HLA and TCR-CMV co-occurrence with hypergeometric tests, applying a repertoire-size bias correction to TCR pairs. In a later analysis, false discovery rates were estimated by permuting HLA or CMV assignments 20 times. A later analysis grouped co-occurring TCRs with DBSCAN, adding TCRdist sequence similarity when clustering within HLA-allele-positive subsets. For co-occurrence clustering, repertoires with fewer than 30,000 or more than 120,000 public chains were excluded, along with roughly 5 repertoires with anomalous nucleotide sharing. TCRdb stores this immuneACCESS table with in-frame sequences only. Part of the clones is absent; in the studies checked, under half of the shortfall reflects unresolved V genes, and no reason is known for the rest. From that table come the V and J calls and clone size; the DNA was used to work out D and trimming. The sample includes around 130,000 clones, with more than 60% observed a single time. The ten top clones hold approximately 1.6% of the sample.

The cohort comprised some 700 healthy bone marrow donors. At the time of sampling, all cohort members were nominally healthy, though unrecorded immune exposures were likely present. The donor was CMV seronegative and was included in the group of several hundred seronegative cohort members. A peripheral blood sample was provided by each donor, and peripheral blood mononuclear cells were used for TCR beta sequencing. The Qiagen DNeasy Blood Extraction Kit was used to extract genomic DNA from the blood cell samples. This clonotype was obtained from a woman between 18 and 29 years old in good health and CMV-seronegative. This chain is built from TRBV5-6 and TRBJ2-1; TRBD2 aligns with 10 central bases. The sequencing input was PBMCs. This receptor has the CDR3 CASSLFKREGSNEQFF. At the DNA level, the sequence is TGTGCCAGCAGCTTGTTCAAGCGGGAGGGATCAAATGAGCAGTTCTTC. The reference TRBV5-6 and TRBJ2-1 proteins fill in what lies around the CDR3, so the full variable domain reads DAGVTQSPTHLIKTRGQQVTLRCSPKSGHDTVSWYQQALGQGPQFIFQYYEEEERQRGNFPDRFSGHQFPNYSSELNVNALLLGDSALYLCASSLFKREGSNEQFFGPGTRLTVL.